These T cell receptor beta chains were read from a single sample in a study of response to subunit inactivated influenza vaccine. TCRdb processed the RT-PCR reads anew with MiXCR; each CDR3 protein has one entry. The repertoire consists of roughly 570,000 distinct CDR3 sequences, with approximately 14% occurring once and the leading ten covering 11%. The material sequenced was PBMCs from blood, taken about 13 days after vaccination. These receptors came from a man aged 45-60 years who received an inactivated influenza vaccine. Both conserved end residues are part of each CDR3. Clone size is not always given. Where it is, it says once, few, many or a class for expanded clones.

J: TRBJ1-1; length: 14; V: TRBV20-1; size: few; CDR3: CSAPNHGGGTEAFF
J: TRBJ1-2; length: 14; V: TRBV12-3/TRBV12-4; size: .; CDR3: CASTLEGGAYGYTF
J: TRBJ2-7; length: 16; V: TRBV28; size: few; CDR3: CASTDYRNISSYEQYF
J: TRBJ1-6; length: 15; V: TRBV4-3; size: few; CDR3: CASSSKGAHNSPLHF
J: TRBJ1-2; length: 13; V: TRBV20-1; size: few; CDR3: CSAPRDATDGYTF
J: TRBJ1-3; length: 15; V: TRBV28; size: few; CDR3: CASSLPLEFGNTIYF
J: TRBJ1-4; length: 15; V: TRBV10-2; size: many; CDR3: CASSSEEIRNEKLFF
J: TRBJ2-1; length: 13; V: TRBV11-3; size: .; CDR3: CASSLDQFGEQFF
J: TRBJ2-1; length: 16; V: TRBV30; size: .; CDR3: CAWKNLLAGGYGEQFF
J: TRBJ2-3; length: 13; V: TRBV30; size: .; CDR3: CAWGQGSTDTQYF
J: TRBJ2-1; length: 17; V: TRBV9; size: .; CDR3: CASSVRGLGVLENEQFF
J: TRBJ1-6; length: 14; V: TRBV12-3/TRBV12-4; size: few; CDR3: CASTSWGLNSPLHF
J: TRBJ2-5; length: 13; V: TRBV6-5; size: many; CDR3: CASSSLQGETQYF
J: TRBJ2-3; length: 12; V: TRBV10-2; size: few; CDR3: CASRGRSDTQYF
J: TRBJ2-1; length: 16; V: TRBV7-2; size: few; CDR3: CASTSSRVSSYNEQFF
J: TRBJ2-6; length: 18; V: TRBV7-2; size: few; CDR3: CASSLAIYRESGANVLTF
J: TRBJ2-2; length: 14; V: TRBV29-1; size: few; CDR3: CSVGTSGDTGELFF
J: TRBJ1-5; length: 17; V: TRBV7-8; size: few; CDR3: CASSLARRFRVHQPQHF
J: TRBJ2-3; length: 17; V: TRBV3-1; size: many; CDR3: CASSQTYLAGGPDTQYF
J: TRBJ2-7; length: 15; V: TRBV30; size: .; CDR3: CAWSPGQGNSYEQYF
J: TRBJ2-7; length: 13; V: TRBV20-1; size: few; CDR3: CSATPTGDYEQYF
J: TRBJ2-2; length: 15; V: TRBV7-2; size: .; CDR3: CASSRSRGEAGELFF
J: TRBJ1-3; length: 15; V: TRBV12-3/TRBV12-4; size: few; CDR3: CASSPNPGAGNTIYF
J: TRBJ2-1; length: 15; V: TRBV29-1; size: few; CDR3: CSVERETDVGGEQFF
J: TRBJ2-2; length: 15; V: TRBV5-5; size: many; CDR3: CASSSDRANTGELFF
J: TRBJ1-1; length: 14; V: TRBV7-9; size: few; CDR3: CASSPPRGQPGAFF
J: TRBJ2-7; length: 13; V: TRBV5-1; size: many; CDR3: CASSLSQGSEQYF
J: TRBJ2-7; length: 15; V: TRBV4-1; size: few; CDR3: CASSHPRDRRGEQYF
J: TRBJ2-2; length: 14; V: TRBV7-2; size: few; CDR3: CASSLDLQSGELFF
J: TRBJ2-6; length: 19; V: TRBV7-8; size: few; CDR3: CASSFRGGTGGTGANVLTF
J: TRBJ2-7; length: 13; V: TRBV12-3/TRBV12-4; size: many; CDR3: CASSLRGAYEQYF
J: TRBJ2-3; length: 15; V: TRBV7-2; size: few; CDR3: CASSPTSGRTDTQYF
J: TRBJ1-1; length: 15; V: TRBV10-3; size: .; CDR3: CATGQGAEVNTEAFF